This TCR beta chain originates from a study of blood T cells in healthy people across ages. Points from the study as a whole: Roughly linear age-related decline in beta diversity appeared, significant by age around 38. Comparison with aged donors showed that long-lived donors had more naive CD4+ cells and higher diversity.

This clonotype was observed a handful of times. Its specificity is not known. With 3 bases clipped from V and 6 bases from J, the junction kept 5 bases outside the gene matches. Germline V lookup: CDR1 SGHAT, CDR2 FQDESV (reference sequence). The CDR3 extends over 15 amino acids. Through a sample-barcoded 5' primer and a J-beta primer mix, a second PCR was run for roughly 6 to 11 cycles. All cDNA molecules were each tagged by a template-switch adaptor with 12 random nucleotides. MiXCR, run by TCRdb on the 5' RACE reads, gives a single entry per CDR3 protein. This sample yields approximately 1.5 million distinct CDR3 sequences, of which roughly two fifths are seen a single time; around 4% belongs to the top ten.

This sequence joins TRBV11-1 and TRBJ2-3, with 11 bases that match TRBD2. The sample consisted of blood. This sequence originates from a woman aged 18-29 years in good health. CDR3 sequence: CASSFLAGGWDTQYF. The CDR3 DNA follows: TGTGCCAGCAGCTTCCTAGCGGGAGGATGGGATACGCAGTATTTT.